A single sample gave rise to the 32 T cell receptor beta chains below, sequenced in a study of T cell clonality in common variable immunodeficiency. These receptors' targets are unknown. Measured with immunoSEQ multiplex PCR; TCRdb has only the in-frame clones, and not every one. The data show about 33,000 clones, with none appearing a single time. Whole-study results and caveats: In common variable immunodeficiency, TCR beta chains reportedly carried fewer deletions and N-nucleotide insertions.

Sequenced material: peripheral blood mononuclear cells. Receptors originate from a human donor with common variable immunodeficiency.

This clone was seen at least ten times. The DNA read from the CDR3 is TGCGCCAGCAGCTTATCCGGGACAGATGAAAAA. Translation: CASSLSGTDEK. The full CDR3 protein reads CASSLSGTDEKLFF. V and J are TRBV5-1 and TRBJ1-4; 7 bases map to TRBD1. The sequence runs out 3 residues before the end of the CDR3; the remainder is reconstructed from the germline J gene. CDR1 and CDR2 from the germline V gene are SGHRS and YFSETQ. Trimming removed 2 bases from V and 6 bases from J; junction bases left unmatched: 4. This CDR3 is built from 14 residues.

This clone was detected many times. Read data end 3 residues before the CDR3 end; the end is taken from the germline J gene. The chain carries TRBV2 and TRBJ2-3; 7 bases line up with TRBD2. The CDR3 is made up of 13 amino acids. Germline V gene lookup returns CDR1 SNHLY and CDR2 FYNNEI. Trimming took 10 bases from V and 2 from J; bases not matched to a gene: 6. CDR3 bases read: TGTGCCACCGCGGGGGACTTCACAGATACG. It specifies CATAGDFTDT. The full CDR3 protein is CATAGDFTDTQYF. The whole variable domain, filled in from reference TRBV2 and TRBJ2-3, reads EPEVTQTPSHQVTQMGQEVILRCVPISNHLYFYWYRQILGQKVEFLVSFYNNEISEKSEIFDDQFSVERPDGSNFTLKIRSTKLEDSAMYFCATAGDFTDTQYFGPGTRLTVL.

This clone was seen many times. The DNA read from the CDR3 is TGTGCCAGCAGTGACAGGGGGCTCTACGAAAAA. Translation: CASSDRGLYEK. The entire CDR3 reads CASSDRGLYEKLFF. The chain joins TRBV2 to TRBJ1-4; 8 positions agree with TRBD1. The CDR3 is cut off 3 residues early in the read; its end comes from the germline J gene. The V segment lost 3 bases and the J segment 8 bases; nucleotides outside the gene matches: 5. Germline CDR1 SNHLY, CDR2 FYNNEI. The CDR3 has 14 residues.

This clone was observed a few times. The read falls 3 residues short of the CDR3 end, and the missing part is taken from the germline J gene. V is TRBV6-2 or TRBV6-3 and J is TRBJ2-2; maybe TRBD1 (5 bases). CDR1 MNHEY and CDR2 SVGEGT come from the germline V gene. Trimming took off 6 bases at V and 4 bases at J, with 9 bases between the two ends. The CDR3 length is 13 residues. The sequenced CDR3 bases are TGTGCCAGCAGGCCCAGGGTCACCGGGGAG. It translates to CASRPRVTGE. In full, the CDR3 is CASRPRVTGELFF.

This clone was detected many times. The read finishes 3 residues shy of the CDR3 end, and the germline J gene is used to complete it. The rearrangement joins TRBV7-2 to TRBJ2-1, with TRBD2 matching 7 bases. The length of the CDR3 is 15 residues. Germline V gene sequence: CDR1 SGHTA, CDR2 FQGNSA. V lost 5 bases and J lost 5; bases outside the gene matches: 9. Incomplete CDR3 DNA: TGTGCCAGCAGCAAAAGCGGGGAATTTCACAATGAG. Its protein product is CASSKSGEFHNE. The entire CDR3 is CASSKSGEFHNEQFF.

About this clone itself: The read comes to an end 3 residues before the CDR3 does, leaving the germline J gene to fill in the end. The chain links TRBV7-3 to TRBJ1-2; D might be TRBD1 (6 bases). This CDR3 region has 12 residues. Trimming removed 4 bases at V and 6 bases at J, with 9 bases between. Germline CDR1 SGHTA, CDR2 FQGTGA. Incomplete CDR3 DNA: TGTGCCAGCAGCTCTACAGGGAATGGC. It yields the protein CASSSTGNG. The CDR3 reads in full as CASSSTGNGYTF. Complete variable domain (other parts from reference TRBV7-3 and TRBJ1-2): GAGVSQTPSNKVTEKGKYVELRCDPISGHTALYWYRQSLGQGPEFLIYFQGTGAADDSGLPNDRFFAVRPEGSVSTLKIQRTERGDSAVYLCASSSTGNGYTFGSGTRLTVV.

This clone was counted a few times. Sequencing ends 3 residues short of the CDR3 end; the germline J gene provides the rest. The chain recombines TRBV19 with TRBJ2-1; a possible D gene is TRBD1 (5 bases). Germline CDR1 is LNHDA and CDR2 is SQIVND (reference sequence). Trimming stripped 0 bases from V and 9 bases from J, with 12 bases between. The CDR3 loop spans 14 amino acids. The DNA read from the CDR3 is TGTGCCAGTAGTATAGATGCTGGGGCAATTGAG. Translated, it gives CASSIDAGAIE. The complete CDR3 sequence is CASSIDAGAIEQFF.

This clone turned up a few times. The read ends 3 residues before the CDR3 terminus; that terminus is restored from the germline J gene. V and J are TRBV30 and TRBJ2-5; D is undetermined. The germline V gene has CDR1 GTSNPN and CDR2 SVGIG (reference sequence). This CDR3 is built from 14 residues. With 2 bases removed from V and 3 bases from J, the gap between germline ends came to 13 bases. The covered CDR3 bases are TGTGCCTGGAGTCGAGGTCACTACGAAGAGACC. This translates into CAWSRGHYEET. The complete CDR3 sequence is CAWSRGHYEETQYF.

This clone showed up just a few times. From the germline J gene comes the end of the CDR3, since the read stops 3 residues before it. This chain connects TRBV6-2 or TRBV6-3 to TRBJ2-1; 7 bases are shared with TRBD2. The CDR3 runs to 14 residues. Germline CDR1 MNHEY, CDR2 SVGEGT. The trim removed 6 bases at V and 6 bases at J, leaving 8 bases unmatched. Partial CDR3 DNA: TGTGCCAGCAGGGCACTGGGGGGGGGCAATGAG. This translates into CASRALGGGNE. In full, the CDR3 reads CASRALGGGNEQFF.

This clone was detected ten times or more. Read sequence stops 3 residues before the CDR3 end, and the germline J gene provides the missing end. V and J are TRBV12-3 or TRBV12-4 and TRBJ1-1; no clear D gene. V gave up 7 bases and J gave up 1 base, with 10 bases separating them. The length of the CDR3 is 13 residues. CDR3 bases read: TGTGCCAGCACCCGTAGCCCGAACACTGAA. It is translated as CASTRSPNTE. The full CDR3 protein reads CASTRSPNTEAFF.

Regarding this clone: Read sequence stops 3 residues before the CDR3 end, and the germline J gene provides the missing end. The genes are TRBV19 and TRBJ1-4, with no clear D. This CDR3 has 14 amino acids. Trimming cost V 7 bases and J 2 bases, with 11 bases left between them. Germline V gives CDR1 LNHDA, CDR2 SQIVND (reference sequence). Incomplete CDR3 DNA: TGTGCCAGTAATTTCCGTCGGACTAATGAAAAA. Its protein product is CASNFRRTNEK. Given in full, the CDR3 is CASNFRRTNEKLFF.

As regards this clone: The read terminates 3 residues before the CDR3 end, so the remaining end is supplied by the germline J gene. The chain combines TRBV11-2 with TRBJ2-5; the D gene is possibly TRBD1 (8 bases). Germline CDR1 and CDR2: SGHAT and FQNNGV. V was clipped by 2 bases and J by 3 bases, with 13 bases between them. This CDR3 has 15 residues. This chain's CDR3 is CASSLTGGREETQYF. CDR3 DNA, as far as it was read: TGTGCCAGCAGCTTAACAGGGGGGAGGGAAGAGACC.

Concerning this clone itself: The read ends 3 residues shy of where the CDR3 ends; the end is completed using the germline J gene. The genes are TRBV2 and TRBJ2-2, with 9 bases matching TRBD1. Germline values: CDR1 SNHLY, CDR2 FYNNEI. V was clipped by 5 bases and J by 0 bases; unmatched bases: 4. The CDR3 totals 16 residues. The CDR3 here is CASSLQGAANTGELFF. The CDR3 DNA, read in part, is TGTGCCAGCAGTTTACAGGGGGCCGCGAACACCGGGGAG. Supplemented by reference TRBV2 and TRBJ2-2, the full variable domain reads EPEVTQTPSHQVTQMGQEVILRCVPISNHLYFYWYRQILGQKVEFLVSFYNNEISEKSEIFDDQFSVERPDGSNFTLKIRSTKLEDSAMYFCASSLQGAANTGELFFGEGSRLTVL.

This clone was seen a handful of times. The missing CDR3 end, 3 residues past where the read stops, is filled in from the germline J gene. This sequence joins TRBV2 and TRBJ2-3; 10 nucleotides align to TRBD2. Germline lookup yields CDR1 SNHLY and CDR2 FYNNEI. CDR3 size: 17 residues. The J segment lost 1 base and the V segment lost 3 bases, leaving 7 bases of the junction unmatched. Partial CDR3 DNA: TGTGCCAGCAGTGAGGAGCGGGGGGGCTTGGGCACAGATACG. This codes for CASSEERGGLGTDT. The entire CDR3 protein is CASSEERGGLGTDTQYF.

Comment on this clone: With the read ending 3 residues before the CDR3 end, the germline J gene is used to fill in that end. The chain carries TRBV11-2 and TRBJ2-3; TRBD2 aligns across 7 bases. The CDR3 is made up of 12 amino acids. The germline CDR1 and CDR2 sequences are SGHAT and FQNNGV. The sequenced CDR3 bases are TGTGCCAGCAGCTTATCGCGGGAGCCG. Translation gives CASSLSREP. The full CDR3 protein reads CASSLSREPQYF.

This clone occurred many times. The missing CDR3 end, 3 residues past where the read stops, is filled in from the germline J gene. V usage is TRBV19 and J usage is TRBJ2-1; tentative D call: TRBD1 (6 bases). V lost 3 bases and J lost 2, with 14 bases in between. This CDR3 comprises 16 residues. Germline V gene data show CDR1 as LNHDA and CDR2 as SQIVND (reference sequence). The CDR3 loop is CASSMFVTGTYNEQFF. The DNA read from the CDR3 is TGTGCCAGTAGTATGTTCGTGACAGGCACCTACAATGAG.

This clone was detected ten times or more. The read gets to within 3 residues of the CDR3 end, and the germline J gene fills in the rest. The J gene is TRBJ2-2, the V gene TRBV7-3; 7 bases are a match to TRBD2. Germline trimming cut 4 bases from V and 5 bases from J; bases unmatched to any gene: 7. The CDR3 has 15 amino acids. Looked up from germline, CDR1 is SGHTA and CDR2 is FQGTGA. The CDR3 bases that were read are TGTGCCAGCAGCTCCGGGACTACCCCTACCGGGGAG. Encoded protein: CASSSGTTPTGE. Given in full, the CDR3 is CASSSGTTPTGELFF.

Comment on this clone: The CDR3 end lies 3 residues beyond the end of the read and is filled in from the germline J gene. The chain joins TRBV7-2 to TRBJ1-2; D possibly corresponds to TRBD1 (5 bases). Germline CDR1 is SGHTA and CDR2 is FQGNSA. The CDR3 sequence is 13 residues long. Deletions cut 2 bases from V and 6 bases from J, with 10 bases between. CDR3 DNA (partial): TGTGCCAGCAGCTTAAGCCTAGGGGATGGC. This translates into CASSLSLGDG. The full CDR3 is CASSLSLGDGYTF.

About this clone: The CDR3 end lies 3 residues beyond the end of the read and is filled in from the germline J gene. V and J are TRBV19 and TRBJ2-7, with TRBD1 identical over 8 bases. After removal of 3 bases from V and 2 bases from J, the junction contained 6 bases not matched to a gene. The CDR3 covers 15 residues. The V gene's germline CDR1 is LNHDA and CDR2 SQIVND (reference sequence). CDR3 DNA (partial): TGTGCCAGTAGTATGACGCGGACAGGGACCTACGAG. Its protein product is CASSMTRTGTYE. The CDR3 as a whole reads CASSMTRTGTYEQYF.

This clone was counted at least ten times. CDR3 DNA (partial): TGCGCCAGCAGCCCCCCAGGGAGGGGCAAAAATTCACCC. It yields the protein CASSPPGRGKNSP. The CDR3 as a whole reads CASSPPGRGKNSPLHF. The chain couples TRBV4-1 to TRBJ1-6, with TRBD1 as a possible D gene (5 bases). The DNA ends 3 residues before the CDR3 does, and the rest of the CDR3 is filled in from the germline J gene. The CDR3 runs to 16 residues. V was cut by 4 bases and J by 7 bases, with 17 bases left in between. Germline V gene lookup returns CDR1 MGHRA and CDR2 YSYEKL.

On this clone itself: The read comes to an end 3 residues before the CDR3 does, leaving the germline J gene to fill in the end. The chain carries TRBV7-9 and TRBJ2-7; 11 positions agree with TRBD2. V shed 6 bases, J shed 2 bases, and the junction held 6 bases outside the gene matches. CDR3 length equals 15 residues. Per germline, CDR1 SEHNR and CDR2 FQNEAQ (reference sequence). The sequenced CDR3 bases are TGTGCCAGCAGTTCTACTAGCGGGAGAGCCTACGAG. Its translation: CASSSTSGRAYE. The entire CDR3 protein is CASSSTSGRAYEQYF.

Turning to this clone: Coverage ceases 3 residues before the CDR3 finishes, and the germline J gene fills in the end. The chain recombines TRBV18 with TRBJ2-7; D gene ambiguous. Deletions cut 3 bases from V and 0 bases from J, with 6 bases between. Germline assignment: CDR1 KGHSH and CDR2 LQKENI. This CDR3 comprises 13 residues. This CDR3 is CASSPGSSYEQYF. The CDR3 bases that were read are TGTGCCAGCTCACCTGGTAGCTCCTACGAG.

This clone occurred many times. Read coverage stops 3 residues before the CDR3 terminus; the germline J gene supplies the remainder. This rearrangement joins TRBV4-1 to TRBJ2-7; 12 bases line up with TRBD2. With 3 bases clipped from V and 2 bases from J, the junction kept 5 bases outside the gene matches. Germline CDR1 and CDR2: MGHRA and YSYEKL. The CDR3 extends over 16 amino acids. The covered CDR3 bases are TGCGCCAGCAGCCAGAATGGACTAGCGGGGCCCTACGAG. As protein: CASSQNGLAGPYE. The CDR3 reads in full as CASSQNGLAGPYEQYF.

A word on this clone: Coverage ceases 3 residues before the CDR3 finishes, and the germline J gene fills in the end. The chain recombines TRBV30 with TRBJ2-2; D gene uncertain. CDR1 is GTSNPN and CDR2 is SVGIG in the germline V gene (reference sequence). V was trimmed by 1 base and J by 6 bases, leaving 9 bases between them. CDR3 length: 13 amino acids. The CDR3 sequence is CAWSAQIPGELFF. The part of the CDR3 DNA that was read is TGTGCCTGGAGTGCCCAGATCCCCGGGGAG.

In its sample, this clone was seen a few times. The CDR3 is cut off 3 residues early in the read; its end comes from the germline J gene. The V and J genes are TRBV19 and TRBJ2-1; 12 bases match TRBD1. This CDR3 comprises 17 residues. Germline loops: CDR1 LNHDA, CDR2 SQIVND (reference sequence). J gave up 7 bases and V 3 bases, and 10 bases lay outside the gene matches. The part of the CDR3 DNA that was read is TGTGCCAGTAGTATCAATGTCCGGGACAGGGGGCGGAATGAG. It specifies CASSINVRDRGRNE. The CDR3 as a whole reads CASSINVRDRGRNEQFF.

This clone was counted ten times or more. The CDR3 goes on 3 residues after the read ends, and that part is filled in from the germline J gene. J is TRBJ2-5 and V is TRBV18; TRBD2 matches 13 bases. Germline values: CDR1 KGHSH, CDR2 LQKENI. The CDR3 length is 18 residues. V trimming: 6 bases; J trimming: 3 bases; junction bases outside the gene matches: 13. The CDR3 sequence is CASSPLGTSGARKETQYF. CDR3 bases read: TGTGCCAGCTCTCCGCTAGGGACTAGCGGGGCGCGAAAAGAGACC.

Details on this clone: The CDR3 end lies 3 residues beyond the end of the read and is filled in from the germline J gene. The chain carries TRBV2 and TRBJ2-5; TRBD1 matches 10 bases. The J segment lost 3 bases and the V segment lost 7 bases, leaving 5 bases of the junction unmatched. This CDR3 contains 14 residues. Germline values: CDR1 SNHLY, CDR2 FYNNEI. The CDR3: CASNGGTGEETQYF. The CDR3 DNA, read in part, is TGTGCCAGCAACGGCGGGACAGGGGAAGAGACC.

Concerning this clone itself: The CDR3 end falls 3 residues outside the read, so it is completed with the germline J gene. The V and J genes are TRBV18 and TRBJ2-7, with a weak D call TRBD1 (6 bases). Germline CDR1 reads KGHSH; CDR2 reads LQKENI. The V gene lost 3 bases and the J gene lost 2 bases, with 14 bases spanning the gap. This CDR3 spans 15 amino acids. CDR3 sequence: CASSPEPGQTYEQYF. Partial CDR3 DNA: TGTGCCAGCTCACCCGAACCTGGACAGACCTACGAG.

The sample holds a few counts of this clone. The CDR3 reads CASSILGTSGGHNEQFF. CDR3 bases read: TGTGCCAGTAGTATCCTAGGGACTAGCGGGGGTCACAATGAG. This chain connects TRBV19 to TRBJ2-1; 14 nucleotides agree with TRBD2. The read comes to an end 3 residues before the CDR3 does, leaving the germline J gene to fill in the end. CDR3 length equals 17 residues. V shed 3 bases, J shed 5 bases, and the junction held 6 bases outside the gene matches. Germline CDR1 is LNHDA and CDR2 is SQIVND (reference sequence).

Regarding this clone: The read terminates 3 residues before the CDR3 end, so the remaining end is supplied by the germline J gene. The chain links TRBV2 to TRBJ1-2, with a possible D match to TRBD1 (5 bases). V lost 1 base and J lost 5, with 11 bases in between. This CDR3 is built from 14 residues. Germline-derived CDR1 and CDR2 are SNHLY and FYNNEI. CDR3 DNA (partial): TGTGCCAGCAGTGAAGTATTGACAGCTTATGGC. It specifies CASSEVLTAYG. In full, the CDR3 reads CASSEVLTAYGYTF.

Many counts were recorded for this clone. The observed sequence ends 3 residues before the CDR3 terminus, with the missing tail filled in from the germline J gene. The rearrangement links TRBV5-1 to TRBJ2-5, with 9 bases that match TRBD1. CDR1 is SGHRS and CDR2 is YFSETQ in the germline V gene. The CDR3 totals 13 residues. V lost 4 bases to trimming and J lost 4 bases; unmatched junction nucleotides: 2. The part of the CDR3 DNA that was read is TGCGCCAGCAGCCCGGACAGGGGAGAGACC. It yields the protein CASSPDRGET. In full, the CDR3 is CASSPDRGETQYF. Complete variable domain (other parts from reference TRBV5-1 and TRBJ2-5): KAGVTQTPRYLIKTRGQQVTLSCSPISGHRSVSWYQQTPGQGLQFLFEYFSETQRNKGNFPGRFSGRQFSNSRSEMNVSTLELGDSALYLCASSPDRGETQYFGPGTRLLVL.

This clone has a count of ten or more. From the germline J gene comes the end of the CDR3, since the read stops 3 residues before it. The J gene is TRBJ2-3, the V gene TRBV20-1; TRBD2 matches 10 bases. Trimming at V came to 3 bases and at J to 6 bases, leaving 12 bases not matched to a gene. The CDR3 runs 16 residues. The germline V gene has CDR1 DFQATT and CDR2 SNEGSKA (reference sequence). The DNA read from the CDR3 is TGCAGTGCTAGCAGAATCCTAGCGGGGGAAGGTGATACG. It is translated as CSASRILAGEGDT. The full CDR3 reads CSASRILAGEGDTQYF.